These T cell receptor beta chains were read from a single sample in a study of control samples from healthy donors and cancer patients. Sequencing was performed with immunoSEQ multiplex PCR; in TCRdb, only in-frame clones are kept and a portion is missing. The table has about 120,000 clones, about 89% seen once. Sequenced: blood. The origin of the receptors is a man in his forties or fifties in good health. Each CDR3 is given with its conserved first and last residue. A D gene is named only where the DNA matches it firmly. Some rows mark clone size as missing; the rest say once, few, many or name a class of expanded clone.

j_gene,abundance,d_gene,v_gene,CDR3aa,CDR3nt
TRBJ1-2,.,.,TRBV29-1,CSVHAGLANYGYTF,TGCAGCGTCCATGCGGGGCTGGCTAACTATGGCTACACCTTC
TRBJ1-3,.,.,TRBV11-2,CASSHKSSGNTIYF,TGTGCCAGCAGCCATAAGAGCTCTGGAAACACCATATATTTT
TRBJ2-7,.,TRBD1,TRBV5-6,CASSTPGTGAREQYF,TGTGCCAGCAGCACACCCGGGACAGGGGCGCGGGAGCAGTACTTC
TRBJ2-1,.,.,TRBV6-2/TRBV6-3,CASSPYNEQFF,TGTGCCAGCAGTCCCTACAATGAGCAGTTCTTC
TRBJ1-5,.,.,TRBV27,CASSLQGPGGQPQHF,TGTGCCAGCAGTTTACAGGGACCGGGAGGGCAGCCCCAGCATTTT
TRBJ2-7,.,.,TRBV6-2/TRBV6-3,CASSHRLSPLEQYF,TGTGCCAGCAGTCACCGACTATCCCCACTCGAGCAGTACTTC
TRBJ1-2,.,.,TRBV19,CASSIVPPYGYTF,TGTGCCAGTAGTATAGTTCCCCCCTATGGCTACACCTTC
TRBJ1-2,few,TRBD1,TRBV29-1,CSGLNTGDYGYTF,TGCAGCGGGCTGAACACAGGGGACTATGGCTACACCTTC
TRBJ1-5,.,.,TRBV30,CAWSQQGSQPQHF,TGTGCCTGGAGTCAACAGGGTTCTCAGCCCCAGCATTTT
TRBJ2-2,.,.,TRBV19,CASSKKLLDTGELFF,TGTGCCAGTAGTAAGAAGTTATTGGACACCGGGGAGCTGTTTTTT
TRBJ1-1,.,TRBD1,TRBV27,CASSLSGQGLNTEAFF,TGTGCCAGCAGTTTATCGGGACAGGGATTAAACACTGAAGCTTTCTTT
TRBJ2-1,.,.,TRBV3-1/TRBV3-2,CASSQVRGRNEQFF,TGTGCCAGCAGCCAAGTACGGGGGCGGAATGAGCAGTTCTTC
TRBJ2-5,.,.,TRBV5-4,CASSLFAGRETQYF,TGTGCCAGCAGCTTGTTCGCAGGGCGAGAGACCCAGTACTTC
TRBJ1-1,.,TRBD1,TRBV5-1,CASTGTVNTEAFF,TGCGCCAGCACCGGGACAGTGAACACTGAAGCTTTCTTT
TRBJ2-3,.,TRBD2,TRBV4-3,CASSQDPSGVVDTQYF,TGCGCCAGCAGCCAAGATCCTAGCGGGGTGGTAGATACGCAGTATTTT
TRBJ1-1,.,TRBD1,TRBV5-3,CARSLKTGEGTEAFF,TGTGCCAGAAGCTTAAAAACAGGGGAAGGCACTGAAGCTTTCTTT
TRBJ2-3,.,TRBD2,TRBV24-1,CATSDARGGDTQYF,TGTGCCACCAGTGATGCTCGGGGGGGAGATACGCAGTATTTT
TRBJ2-3,.,.,TRBV5-1,CASSLYGSSTDTQYF,TGCGCCAGCAGCTTGTACGGATCCTCGACAGATACGCAGTATTTT
TRBJ2-3,.,.,TRBV5-5,CASSPHRQGGSDTQYF,TGTGCCAGCAGCCCGCACAGACAGGGAGGCTCAGATACGCAGTATTTT
TRBJ2-7,.,.,TRBV7-8,CASAGRGASEQYF,TGTGCCAGCGCAGGCAGGGGAGCAAGCGAGCAGTACTTC
TRBJ1-1,once,.,TRBV21-1,CASSTRQRRITEAFF,TGTGCCAGCAGCACCAGACAGAGGAGGATCACTGAAGCTTTCTTT
TRBJ2-5,once,.,TRBV2,CASSGQTGRETQYF,TGTGCCAGCAGTGGCCAGACAGGGAGGGAGACCCAGTACTTC
TRBJ1-1,.,.,TRBV9,CASSVAVSPNTEAFF,TGTGCCAGCAGCGTAGCCGTCAGCCCTAACACTGAAGCTTTCTTT
TRBJ1-1,.,TRBD1,TRBV7-9,CASSRQGRLNTEAFF,TGTGCCAGCAGCCGACAGGGGAGGTTGAACACTGAAGCTTTCTTT
TRBJ1-1,once,.,TRBV27,CASSLSADTEAFF,TGTGCCAGCAGTTTATCGGCAGACACTGAAGCTTTCTTT
TRBJ1-5,once,.,TRBV5-1,CASRGGAAGNQPQHF,TGCGCCAGCAGAGGGGGGGCGGCGGGCAATCAGCCCCAGCATTTT
TRBJ2-2,.,TRBD2,TRBV10-3,CAISVRRLAGGRNTGELFF,TGTGCCATCAGTGTTCGAAGACTAGCGGGGGGCCGGAACACCGGGGAGCTGTTTTTT